The clone carrying this TCR beta chain was seen just once. No antigen is known for it. This specimen comes from a study of metastatic and nonmetastatic thyroid tumors. Study-wide context: Blood and tumor or nodule tissue repertoires from malignant and benign thyroid patients were compared. Study-wide results and limits: When malignant thyroid tumors were compared with benign nodules, TCR beta diversity was reportedly significantly higher in the malignant tumors. This held in both blood and tumor samples.

All patients were treatment-naive before thyroid surgery. TCRdb re-called clones from the PCR reads using MiXCR. The sample includes about 21,000 clones, 28% of them seen just once. V dropped 3 bases and J dropped 1 base, with 15 bases sitting between them. Germline V gene sequence: CDR1 DFQATT, CDR2 SNEGSKA (reference sequence). CDR3 size: 15 residues. Material: tumor tissue. V is TRBV20-1 and J is TRBJ1-1, with no clear D. The sequence derives from a male donor with papillary thyroid cancer or a benign thyroid nodule (not recorded which). Some clones in this sample may be carry-over from other donors' samples. CDR3 amino acids: CSASPPKFENTEAFF. Here the CDR3 DNA reads TGCAGTGCTAGCCCTCCAAAATTCGAGAACACTGAAGCTTTCTTT.